This T cell receptor (beta chain) was found in a study of T cell changes during pregnancy in multiple sclerosis. The germline V gene encodes CDR1 SNHLY and CDR2 FYNNEI. V shed 8 bases and J 0 bases; nucleotides not matched to a gene: 7. CDR3 length equals 14 residues. Assay: immunoSEQ multiplex PCR; the TCRdb copy retains only in-frame clones and omits some. The repertoire includes 130,000 or so clones, 90% to 98% of them detected once, and about 0.42% sits in the top ten. This specimen consisted of peripheral blood, obtained after pregnancy. V and J are TRBV2 and TRBJ2-7; 7 positions match TRBD1. The TCR originated in a female donor with multiple sclerosis, enrolled in a pregnancy study. The CDR3 sequence: CASGRDRVSYEQYF. CDR3 sequence (DNA): TGTGCCAGCGGTCGGGACAGAGTCTCCTACGAGCAGTACTTC.